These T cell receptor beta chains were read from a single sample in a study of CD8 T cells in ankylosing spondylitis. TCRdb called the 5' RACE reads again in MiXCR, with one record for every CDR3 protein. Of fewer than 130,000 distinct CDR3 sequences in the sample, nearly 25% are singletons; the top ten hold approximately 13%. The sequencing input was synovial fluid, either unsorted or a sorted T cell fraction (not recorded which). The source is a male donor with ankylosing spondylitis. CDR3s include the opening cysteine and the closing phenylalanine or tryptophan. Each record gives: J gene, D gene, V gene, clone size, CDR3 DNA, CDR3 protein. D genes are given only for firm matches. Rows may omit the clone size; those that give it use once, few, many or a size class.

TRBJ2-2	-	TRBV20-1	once	TGCTGTGCCGAAGATTCTCGACGGGTCGCCGGGGAGCTGTTTTTT	CCAEDSRRVAGELFF
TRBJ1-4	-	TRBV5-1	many	TGCGCCAGCAGCTTGGCGGGGAATAATGAAAAACTGTTTTTT	CASSLAGNNEKLFF
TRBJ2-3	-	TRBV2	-	TGTGCCAGCAGTGAAAGACAGTTGAGAAGCACAGATACGCAGTATTTT	CASSERQLRSTDTQYF
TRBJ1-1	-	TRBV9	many	TGTGCCAGCAGTGATTGGGGCACTGAAGCTTTCTTT	CASSDWGTEAFF
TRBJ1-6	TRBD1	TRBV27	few	TGTGCCAGCACCAACGACAGGGGTAATTCACCCCTCCACTTT	CASTNDRGNSPLHF
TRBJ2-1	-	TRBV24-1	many	TGTGCCACCAGTGATGGGCCCGGGGATTCCTACAATGAGCAGTTCTTC	CATSDGPGDSYNEQFF
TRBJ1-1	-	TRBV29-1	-	TGCAGCGTCCGCCCGGTAGGGGACGGTGAAGCTTTCTTT	CSVRPVGDGEAFF
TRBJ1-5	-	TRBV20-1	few	TGCAGTGCTAGACGGCAGGACCTTGACCAGCCCCAGCATTTT	CSARRQDLDQPQHF
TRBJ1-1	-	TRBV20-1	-	TGCAGTGCTGGGACGGCGATAACTGAAGCTTTCTTT	CSAGTAITEAFF
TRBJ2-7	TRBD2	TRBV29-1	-	TGCAGCGTCACCGGGACTAGCGGCTACGAGCAGTACTTC	CSVTGTSGYEQYF
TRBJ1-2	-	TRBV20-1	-	TGCAGTGCTAGAGATCCAGGAGGCTACACCTTC	CSARDPGGYTF
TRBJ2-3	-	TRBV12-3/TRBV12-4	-	TGTGCCAGCAGTTTAGGCCCCAGGGTTGGCACAGATACGCAGTATTTT	CASSLGPRVGTDTQYF
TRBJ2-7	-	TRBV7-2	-	TGTGCCAGCAGCTTAGAAGGAGGGGCGGACGAGCAGTACTTC	CASSLEGGADEQYF
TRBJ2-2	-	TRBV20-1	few	TGCAGTGCTAGCAGGGGGGCCGGGGAGCTGTTTTTT	CSASRGAGELFF
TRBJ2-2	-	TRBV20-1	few	TGCAGTGCTAGGCCCCTCGGGGCAAGGATTGCCGGGGAGCTGTTTTTT	CSARPLGARIAGELFF
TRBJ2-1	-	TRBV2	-	TGTGCCAGCAGTGAAGAAGTAAATGAGCAGTTCTTC	CASSEEVNEQFF
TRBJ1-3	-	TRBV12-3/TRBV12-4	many	TGTGCCAGCAGGACCGGGGGGTCAAGCCGGGAAAACACCATATATTTT	CASRTGGSSRENTIYF
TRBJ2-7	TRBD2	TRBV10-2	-	TGCGCCAGCAGCCCGTTCAGCGGGAGTCAAACCTACGAGCAGTACTTC	CASSPFSGSQTYEQYF
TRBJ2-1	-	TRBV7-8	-	TGTGCCAGCAGCCTAATTGTAGGTAGCTCGTCCTACAATGAGCAGTTCTTC	CASSLIVGSSSYNEQFF
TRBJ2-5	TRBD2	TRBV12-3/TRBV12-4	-	TGTGCCAGCAGTTTTAGGCTAGCGGGAACAGAGACCCAGTACTTC	CASSFRLAGTETQYF
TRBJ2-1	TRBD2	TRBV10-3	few	TGTGCCACCCGAGGAGCGGGGAACTACAATGAGCAGTTCTTC	CATRGAGNYNEQFF
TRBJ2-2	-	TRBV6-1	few	TGTGCCAGCAGGACATTTTCGGGGGAGCTGTTTTTT	CASRTFSGELFF
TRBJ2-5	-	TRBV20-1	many	TGCAGTGCCGAGCAGGAGACCCAGTACTTC	CSAEQETQYF
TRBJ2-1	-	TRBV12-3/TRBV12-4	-	TGTGCCAGCAGTCCCTTATTCTACGACAATGAGCAGTTCTTC	CASSPLFYDNEQFF
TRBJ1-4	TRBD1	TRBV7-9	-	TGTGCCAGCAGCTTAGGGACAGGATTCGGATGGGAAAAACTGTTTTTT	CASSLGTGFGWEKLFF
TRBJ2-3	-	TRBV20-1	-	TGCAGTGCTAGCGACAACCCCAGGGATACGCAGTATTTT	CSASDNPRDTQYF
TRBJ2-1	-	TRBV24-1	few	TGTGCCACCAGTGATTTGGAACGTTACAATGAGCAGTTCTTC	CATSDLERYNEQFF
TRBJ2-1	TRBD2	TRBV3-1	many	TGTGCCAGCAGCCGCGGGACTAGCGGGAGTTCCTACAATGAGCAGTTCTTC	CASSRGTSGSSYNEQFF
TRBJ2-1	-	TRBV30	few	TGTGCCTGGAGTGGAATGAATGAGCAGTTCTTC	CAWSGMNEQFF
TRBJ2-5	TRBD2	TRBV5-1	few	TGCGCCAGCAGCTTGGGACTAGCGGTTTTAGGGGAGACCCAGTACTTC	CASSLGLAVLGETQYF
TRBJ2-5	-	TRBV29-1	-	TGCAGCGCTGGGCTAGAGACCCAGTACTTC	CSAGLETQYF
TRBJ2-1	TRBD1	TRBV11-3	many	TGTGCCAGCAGCTCCGGGACAGGGCGGAATGAGCAGTTCTTC	CASSSGTGRNEQFF
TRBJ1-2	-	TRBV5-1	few	TGCGCCAGCAGCTTGGACATGGAGGCGGGCTATGGCTACACCTTC	CASSLDMEAGYGYTF
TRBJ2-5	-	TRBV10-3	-	TGTGCCATCATGGGGGGAGAGGCTCAAGAGACCCAGTACTTC	CAIMGGEAQETQYF
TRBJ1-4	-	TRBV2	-	TGTGCCAGCAGTGAAATCGGGTCAACTAATGAAAAACTGTTTTTT	CASSEIGSTNEKLFF
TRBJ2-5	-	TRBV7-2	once	TGTGCCAGCAGCTTAGGCCACGGTACGCGGGAGACCCAGTACTTC	CASSLGHGTRETQYF
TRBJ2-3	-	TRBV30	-	TGTGCCTGGAGTGCACAAACCCTATCCACAGATACGCAGTATTTT	CAWSAQTLSTDTQYF
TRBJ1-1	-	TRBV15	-	TGTGCCACCAGCAGAGATCTAGGGGCTTGGGACACTGAAGCTTTCTTT	CATSRDLGAWDTEAFF
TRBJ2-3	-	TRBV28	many	TGTGCCAGCATCATGGGGGGTGGAGTACGCACAGATACGCAGTATTTT	CASIMGGGVRTDTQYF
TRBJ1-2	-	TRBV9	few	TGTGCCAGCAGCCTTTCAACTGTCTGGGGAGGCTACACCTTC	CASSLSTVWGGYTF
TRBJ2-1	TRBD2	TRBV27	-	TGTGCCAGCAGTTTGGGGGGGGGGTGGAATGAGCAGTTCTTC	CASSLGGGWNEQFF
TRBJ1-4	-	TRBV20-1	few	TGCAGTGCTAGAGATGGGGAGAGCCATGAAAAACTGTTTTTT	CSARDGESHEKLFF
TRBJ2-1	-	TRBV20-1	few	TGCAGTGCTAGAGATTCCGGGGGTTTTTACAATGAGCAGTTCTTC	CSARDSGGFYNEQFF
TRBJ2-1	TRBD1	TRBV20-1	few	TGCAGTGCTGAAGGGGGCAGGGTCTCCCACAATGAGCAGTTCTTC	CSAEGGRVSHNEQFF
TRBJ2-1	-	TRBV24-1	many	TGTGCCACCAGTGTGTCCGCGCGTGAGCAGTTCTTC	CATSVSAREQFF
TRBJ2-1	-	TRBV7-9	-	TGTGCCAGCAGCCCAGGCCAGAGGTTTCGGCAGTTCTTC	CASSPGQRFRQFF
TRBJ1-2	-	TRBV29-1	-	TGCAGCGTTGATGAACGAGGGGAAGGCTATGGCTACACCTTC	CSVDERGEGYGYTF
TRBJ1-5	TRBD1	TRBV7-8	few	TGTGCCAGCAGCCCGGACAGGGACCATCAGCCCCAGCATTTT	CASSPDRDHQPQHF
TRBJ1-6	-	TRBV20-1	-	TGCAGTGCCCTCCCTATGGGACCCTATAATTCACCCCTCCACTTT	CSALPMGPYNSPLHF
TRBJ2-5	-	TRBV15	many	TGTGCCACCAGCAGAGATCTGGGGCCTCAAGAGACCCAGTACTTC	CATSRDLGPQETQYF
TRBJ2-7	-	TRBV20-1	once	TGCAGCCAGTCCCGAATGGGGGGCAACAACGAGCAGTACTTC	CSQSRMGGNNEQYF
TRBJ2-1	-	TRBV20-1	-	TGCAGTGCTTTGGGGATTCATGAGCAGTTCTTC	CSALGIHEQFF
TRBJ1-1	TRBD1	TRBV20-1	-	TGCAGTGCTCAACAGGGGCGTGAAGCTTTCTTT	CSAQQGREAFF
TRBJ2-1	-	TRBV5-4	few	TGTGCCAGCAGCTTCGAGTTTGGTGGTTATGAGCAGTTCTTC	CASSFEFGGYEQFF
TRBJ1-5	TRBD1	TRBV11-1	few	TGTGCCAGCAGCTTAGGAGGCGGGGCGGGCAGGGGGTATCAGCCCCAGCATTTT	CASSLGGGAGRGYQPQHF
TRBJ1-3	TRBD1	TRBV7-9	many	TGTGCCAGCAGCTTGACAGGGGATCAGGCTGGAAACACCATATATTTT	CASSLTGDQAGNTIYF
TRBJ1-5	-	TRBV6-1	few	TGTGCCAGCAGTGAAGAAATGACGGCCGGACAGCCCCAGCATTTT	CASSEEMTAGQPQHF
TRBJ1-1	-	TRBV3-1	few	TGTGCCAGCAGCCAAGGTCGGGGGTCGAGAGCTTTCTTT	CASSQGRGSRAFF
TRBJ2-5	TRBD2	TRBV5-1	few	TGCGCCAGCAGCCCGGCGACTAGCTCAGAGACCCAGTACTTC	CASSPATSSETQYF
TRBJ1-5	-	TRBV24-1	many	TGTGCCACTTCAGACGGTCATCAGCCCCAGCATTTT	CATSDGHQPQHF